Each of the 17 T cell receptor beta chains below was sequenced from the same sample in a study of blood T cell repertoires in COVID-19. Assay: immunoSEQ multiplex PCR; the TCRdb copy retains only in-frame clones and omits some. This table holds more than 95,000 clones, approximately 88% found once. Sequencing was performed on peripheral blood. These receptors were obtained from a man aged 50 to 60 with acute or convalescent COVID-19.

This clone appeared a single time. This chain uses TRBV11-3 with TRBJ2-7, with D possibly being TRBD2 (6 bases). The length of the CDR3 is 14 residues. CDR1 and CDR2 from the germline V gene are SGHNT and YENEEA. V lost 0 bases, J lost 5 bases, and 11 bases lay in between. As DNA, the CDR3 is TGTGCCAGCAGCTTAGATCGGGACTTTGACGAGCAGTACTTC. This codes for CASSLDRDFDEQYF.

This rearrangement joins TRBV7-2 to TRBJ2-1; 11 nucleotides line up with TRBD2. J gave up 2 bases and V 4 bases, and 7 bases lay outside the gene matches. Germline V gives CDR1 SGHTA, CDR2 FQGNSA. This CDR3 comprises 17 residues. CDR3 sequence: CASSSLRLAGTYNEQFF. DNA of the CDR3: TGTGCCAGCAGCTCCCTCAGACTAGCGGGAACCTACAATGAGCAGTTCTTC.

This chain links TRBV5-4 with TRBJ2-3; D is unclear. This CDR3 contains 13 residues. V lost 7 bases to trimming and J lost 1 base, with 10 bases between them. Germline CDR1 and CDR2: SGHNT and YYREEE (reference sequence). The CDR3 DNA sequence: TGTGCCAGCGGCGGAGAGGGCACAGATACGCAGTATTTT. It translates to CASGGEGTDTQYF.

The chain is built from TRBV7-8 and TRBJ2-2; 7 bases align to TRBD2. Germline CDR1 SGHVS, CDR2 FQNEAQ. Trimming took 5 bases from V and 2 from J; bases not matched to a gene: 5. This CDR3 comprises 15 residues. The CDR3 nucleotides are TGTGCCAGCAGCCCCCGGGACTACAACACCGGGGAGCTGTTTTTT. This codes for CASSPRDYNTGELFF.

The chain has TRBV20-1 and TRBJ1-1; 7 nucleotides line up with TRBD1. CDR3 length: 11 amino acids. The V and J ends lost 5 bases and 4 bases, in that order; junction bases with no gene match: 1. Germline CDR1 DFQATT, CDR2 SNEGSKA (reference sequence). The CDR3 nucleotides read TGCAGTGCTGACAGGGCCACTGAAGCTTTCTTT. Translation: CSADRATEAFF.

This clone turned up a few times. V usage is TRBV24-1 and J usage is TRBJ2-1, with 12 bases identical to TRBD2. The CDR3 totals 15 residues. Germline CDR1 and CDR2: KGHDR and SFDVKD. V trimming: 6 bases; J trimming: 9 bases; junction bases outside the gene matches: 8. The CDR3 reads CATSPRTSGNLEQFF. The CDR3 DNA reads as TGTGCCACCAGTCCACGGACTAGCGGGAATCTTGAGCAGTTCTTC.

This clone was detected only once. This rearrangement joins TRBV3-1 (or the pseudogene TRBV3-2) to TRBJ2-5; D perhaps matches TRBD1 (5 bases). Germline V gene sequence: CDR1 LGHDT, CDR2 YNNKEL (reference sequence). Trimming shortened V by 2 bases and J by 2 bases, and 9 bases separated the two germline ends. The CDR3 covers 14 residues. CDR3 nucleotide sequence: TGTGCCAGCAGCCAAATAAGGGGACAAGAGACCCAGTACTTC. Translation: CASSQIRGQETQYF.

The chain joins TRBV4-1 to TRBJ1-1; 8 bases agree with TRBD1. Germline assignment: CDR1 MGHRA and CDR2 YSYEKL. CDR3 length: 15 residues. Unmatched junction bases numbered 4, after V lost 3 bases and J lost 1 base. The CDR3 nucleotides read TGCGCCAGCAGCCATTCCGGGACAGGGAACACTGAAGCTTTCTTT. It encodes CASSHSGTGNTEAFF.

J is TRBJ2-7 and V is TRBV15; 10 bases are a match to TRBD1. V shed 1 base and J 3 bases; nucleotides not matched to a gene: 0. The CDR3 has 14 amino acids. CDR1 LNHNV and CDR2 YYDKDF come from the germline V gene (reference sequence). The CDR3 DNA reads as TGTGCCACCAGCAGAGGGACAGGGGGCTACGAGCAGTACTTC. Protein product: CATSRGTGGYEQYF.

The chain joins TRBV4-2 to TRBJ2-1; D gene unclear. V lost 0 bases to trimming and J lost 7 bases, with 7 bases between them. The CDR3 is 13 amino acids. In germline, CDR1 is LGHNA, CDR2 YNFKEQ. CDR3 sequence (DNA): TGTGCCAGCAGCCAAGATTTGAGAAATGAGCAGTTCTTC. Its protein is CASSQDLRNEQFF.

The chain is built from TRBV6-5 and TRBJ2-5, with TRBD2 as a possible D gene (7 bases). Deletions cut 6 bases from V and 4 bases from J, with 12 bases between. This CDR3 spans 13 amino acids. The germline CDR1 and CDR2 sequences are MNHEY and SVGAGI. CDR3 nucleotides: TGTGCCAGCAGAAGGGGGGGAGGAGAGACCCAGTACTTC. This codes for CASRRGGGETQYF.

The CDR3 sequence is CASGLAPSDEQFF. For the CDR3, the DNA is TGTGCCTCCGGGCTAGCGCCGAGCGATGAGCAGTTCTTC. The rearrangement uses TRBV24-1 and TRBJ2-1, with TRBD2 as a possible D gene (6 bases). V lost 12 bases, J lost 8 bases, and 19 bases lay in between. The germline gives CDR1 KGHDR, CDR2 SFDVKD. This CDR3 comprises 13 residues.

V and J are TRBV19 and TRBJ2-7, with 7 bases identical to TRBD1. The CDR3 consists of 14 residues. CDR1 is LNHDA, CDR2 SQIVND, per germline (reference sequence). V lost 4 bases to trimming and J lost 3 bases; unmatched junction nucleotides: 6. The CDR3 loop is CASSTGQIHYEQYF. Written as DNA, the CDR3 is TGTGCCAGTAGTACGGGACAGATCCACTACGAGCAGTACTTC.

This chain joins TRBV10-3 and TRBJ2-6; TRBD1 matches at 10 bases. There are 18 residues in the CDR3. The germline gives CDR1 ENHRY, CDR2 SYGVKD. Germline trimming cut 2 bases from V and 3 bases from J; bases unmatched to any gene: 7. CDR3 sequence reads: CAISEDRGQIIGANVLTF. In DNA, the CDR3 is TGTGCCATCAGTGAGGACAGGGGGCAAATAATTGGGGCCAACGTCCTGACTTTC.

The J gene is TRBJ1-2, the V gene TRBV5-1; D call uncertain. Germline loops: CDR1 SGHRS, CDR2 YFSETQ. The V gene lost 1 base and the J gene lost 0 bases, with 13 bases spanning the gap. The CDR3 sequence is 16 residues long. CDR3 DNA sequence: TGCGCCAGCAGCTTGTTGAGGGTAGGCTCTAACTATGGCTACACCTTC. Protein product: CASSLLRVGSNYGYTF.

This sequence joins TRBV19 and TRBJ1-5; unclear D gene. Germline V gives CDR1 LNHDA, CDR2 SQIVND (reference sequence). Trimming left V 3 bases short and J 5 bases short, with 14 bases between. The CDR3 is made up of 15 amino acids. CDR3 protein: CASSMTVSRDQPQHF. The CDR3 DNA follows: TGTGCCAGTAGTATGACGGTTTCGCGGGATCAGCCCCAGCATTTT.

This chain connects TRBV25-1 to TRBJ1-4, with D maybe TRBD1 (5 bases). Per germline, CDR1 MGHDK and CDR2 SYGVNS. Trimming cost V 3 bases and J 4 bases, with 18 bases left between them. The CDR3 has 17 residues. CDR3 DNA: TGTGCCAGCAGTGAGGGCCTGGGAGGGGCGTTTAATGAAAAACTGTTTTTT. Translation: CASSEGLGGAFNEKLFF.